The next 11 T cell receptor beta chains were all read from a single sample in a study of blood T cell repertoires in COVID-19. Using immunoSEQ multiplex PCR, the repertoire was profiled, and TCRdb retains in-frame clones only, with some absent. The sample lists 110,000 or so clones, over 75% seen once, with around 4% in the top ten. The sample consisted of peripheral blood. The receptors derive from a man aged 50-59 years with acute or convalescent COVID-19.

This chain joins TRBV24-1 and TRBJ2-1; 15 bases map to TRBD2. The germline V gene has CDR1 KGHDR and CDR2 SFDVKD. The CDR3 consists of 16 residues. V lost 5 bases, J lost 7 bases, and 5 bases stayed unmatched. The CDR3 here is CATSVMGLAGGNEQFF. Written as DNA, the CDR3 is TGTGCCACCAGTGTCATGGGACTAGCGGGAGGAAATGAGCAGTTCTTC.

This chain uses TRBV11-3 with TRBJ2-7; D is possibly TRBD1 (5 bases). The CDR3 spans 13 residues. V shed 3 bases and J shed 0 bases, with 6 bases lying between them. CDR1 SGHNT and CDR2 YENEEA come from the germline V gene. CDR3 loop: CASSFRDSYEQYF. The CDR3 DNA sequence: TGTGCCAGCAGCTTCAGGGACTCCTACGAGCAGTACTTC. The full variable domain, its missing parts supplied by reference TRBV11-3 and TRBJ2-7, is EAGVVQSPRYKIIEKKQPVAFWCNPISGHNTLYWYLQNLGQGPELLIRYENEEAVDDSQLPKDRFSAERLKGVDSTLKIQPAELGDSAVYLCASSFRDSYEQYFGPGTRLTVT.

This chain uses TRBV5-1 with TRBJ2-1, with TRBD2 matching over 12 bases. CDR1 and CDR2 from the germline V gene are SGHRS and YFSETQ. V was pared by 4 bases and J by 6 bases, with 5 bases of the junction left unmatched. The CDR3 consists of 15 residues. The CDR3 bases are TGCGCCAGCAGCCCGACTAGCGGGAGAGGCAATGAGCAGTTCTTC. Its translation: CASSPTSGRGNEQFF. The whole variable domain, filled in from reference TRBV5-1 and TRBJ2-1, reads KAGVTQTPRYLIKTRGQQVTLSCSPISGHRSVSWYQQTPGQGLQFLFEYFSETQRNKGNFPGRFSGRQFSNSRSEMNVSTLELGDSALYLCASSPTSGRGNEQFFGPGTRLTVL.

The gene calls are TRBV10-3 and TRBJ1-5; 8 nucleotides match TRBD1. Germline CDR1 ENHRY, CDR2 SYGVKD. The V and J ends lost 5 bases and 5 bases, in that order; junction bases with no gene match: 2. The CDR3 totals 13 residues. The CDR3 region is CAISMTGDQPQHF. The CDR3 bases are TGTGCCATCAGTATGACAGGGGATCAGCCCCAGCATTTT.

This clone was seen only a few times. This chain uses TRBV9 with TRBJ2-7; 9 bases fit TRBD1. The CDR3 is 16 amino acids. Trimming cost V 3 bases and J 0 bases; bases outside gene matches: 7. CDR1 and CDR2 from the germline V gene are SGDLS and YYNGEE. The CDR3 DNA sequence: TGTGCCAGCAGCGATCGGGACAGGGTCAACTCCTACGAGCAGTACTTC. Translation: CASSDRDRVNSYEQYF.

This clone was seen a few times. V gene TRBV2 combines with J gene TRBJ1-3; D is possibly TRBD1 (5 bases). The CDR3 covers 13 residues. Germline V gene data show CDR1 as SNHLY and CDR2 as FYNNEI. V gave up 9 bases and J gave up 0 bases, with 9 bases separating them. CDR3 in DNA: TGTGCCAGTACAGGTGACTCTGGAAACACCATATATTTT. Amino acid sequence: CASTGDSGNTIYF.

The rearrangement uses TRBV3-1 (or the pseudogene TRBV3-2) and TRBJ2-1, with a possible D match to TRBD2 (5 bases). Trimming pared 6 bases from V and 8 bases from J, leaving 20 bases between. The CDR3 is made up of 15 amino acids. CDR1 and CDR2 (germline): LGHDT, YNNKEL (reference sequence). The CDR3 DNA follows: TGTGCCAGCAGACTTGGTTTGAGGGAGTGGGATGAGCAGTTCTTC. It codes for CASRLGLREWDEQFF.

The rearrangement uses TRBV5-1 and TRBJ1-2; D might be TRBD1 (5 bases). V shed 0 bases and J shed 4 bases, with 10 bases lying between them. CDR3 length equals 14 residues. Germline CDR1 and CDR2: SGHRS and YFSETQ. DNA of the CDR3: TGCGCCAGCAGCTTGGGTCAGGGAGGCTATGGCTACACCTTC. It is translated as CASSLGQGGYGYTF.

In its sample, this clone was seen a few times. The chain employs TRBV24-1 and TRBJ2-1, with TRBD2 matching 13 bases. Trimming removed 7 bases from V and 5 bases from J; junction bases left unmatched: 7. Germline lookup yields CDR1 KGHDR and CDR2 SFDVKD. The CDR3 spans 16 residues. The CDR3 is CATSPRTSGSHNEQFF. The CDR3 DNA sequence: TGTGCCACCAGCCCCAGGACTAGCGGGAGCCACAATGAGCAGTTCTTC.

The J gene is TRBJ2-3, the V gene TRBV9; maybe TRBD2 (6 bases). The CDR3 is 13 amino acids. CDR1 and CDR2 (germline): SGDLS, YYNGEE. V gave up 0 bases and J gave up 10 bases, with 12 bases separating them. DNA for the CDR3: TGTGCCAGCAGCGTAGCTACGGGAGAACCGCAGTATTTT. Protein sequence: CASSVATGEPQYF. Combining the CDR3 with reference TRBV9 and TRBJ2-3 gives the whole variable domain DSGVTQTPKHLITATGQRVTLRCSPRSGDLSVYWYQQSLDQGLQFLIQYYNGEERAKGNILERFSAQQFPDLHSELNLSSLELGDSALYFCASSVATGEPQYFGPGTRLTVL.

V and J are TRBV5-1 and TRBJ2-3; 12 positions agree with TRBD2. Germline V gene sequence: CDR1 SGHRS, CDR2 YFSETQ. This CDR3 region has 17 residues. Trimming cost V 4 bases and J 8 bases; bases outside gene matches: 14. This CDR3 reads CASSRRLAGVGEGTQYF. CDR3 DNA: TGCGCCAGCAGCCGACGACTAGCGGGAGTGGGTGAAGGTACGCAGTATTTT.